The 27 T cell receptor beta chains below come from one sample, sequenced in a study of blood T cell repertoires in COVID-19 (TCRdb year 2020). Libraries came from the immunoSEQ multiplex PCR assay. What TCRdb holds here is the immuneACCESS table cut down to in-frame rearrangements. Part of the clones is not present; checked against another copy, under half of the missing clones reflect an unresolved V gene, and the others are unexplained. The sample table shows some 290,000 clones, and roughly 90% are seen once. The biggest ten clones account for roughly 2.8% of the sample. Specimen: peripheral blood. Source of these receptors: a woman in her twenties or thirties with COVID-19, enrolled during active disease.

J is TRBJ2-3 and V is TRBV10-2; D not certain. Per germline, CDR1 WSHSY and CDR2 SAAADI. This CDR3 comprises 14 residues. V dropped 4 bases and J dropped 3 bases, with 11 bases sitting between them. This CDR3 reads CASSGTLFTDTQYF. The CDR3 DNA reads TGCGCCAGCAGTGGAACTCTATTTACAGATACGCAGTATTTT.

The chain carries TRBV30 and TRBJ2-3; 9 bases match TRBD1. This CDR3 comprises 12 residues. Trimming took 8 bases from V and 6 from J; bases not matched to a gene: 6. The germline CDR1 and CDR2 sequences are GTSNPN and SVGIG (reference sequence). The CDR3 DNA is TGTGCCACGACAGGGGGGGCGGATACGCAGTATTTT. It specifies CATTGGADTQYF.

V usage is TRBV3-1 (or the pseudogene TRBV3-2) and J usage is TRBJ2-7, with 7 bases that match TRBD1. The CDR3 covers 15 residues. Losses at the gene ends were 0 bases for V and 6 bases for J; bases not matched to a gene: 8. Germline V gene lookup returns CDR1 LGHDT and CDR2 YNNKEL (reference sequence). This chain's CDR3 is CASSQDAGGEAEQYF. The CDR3 DNA reads as TGTGCCAGCAGCCAAGACGCAGGGGGTGAGGCCGAGCAGTACTTC.

The chain combines TRBV18 with TRBJ2-7; TRBD2 is a possible D gene (5 bases). Germline V gives CDR1 KGHSH, CDR2 LQKENI. The V and J ends lost 3 bases and 4 bases respectively, with 13 bases between them. The CDR3 is made up of 14 amino acids. CDR3 nucleotide sequence: TGTGCCAGCTCACCTGACCGGGGTGGGTACGAGCAGTACTTC. Translated: CASSPDRGGYEQYF. The full variable domain, rest sourced from reference TRBV18 and TRBJ2-7, is NAGVMQNPRHLVRRRGQEARLRCSPMKGHSHVYWYRQLPEEGLKFMVYLQKENIIDESGMPKERFSAEFPKEGPSILRIQQVVRGDSAAYFCASSPDRGGYEQYFGPGTRLTVT.

V is TRBV5-8 and J is TRBJ2-5; possibly TRBD1 for D (5 bases). The length of the CDR3 is 15 residues. Germline V gene sequence: CDR1 SGHTS, CDR2 YDEGEE. V lost 4 bases, J lost 5 bases, and 18 bases lay in between. CDR3 DNA sequence: TGTGCCAGCAGCCCCCGACCTGGGGCGGTGGAGACCCAGTACTTC. Its translation: CASSPRPGAVETQYF.

This clone was recorded only once. The V and J genes are TRBV5-1 and TRBJ2-7, with D perhaps matching TRBD2 (6 bases). CDR1 SGHRS and CDR2 YFSETQ come from the germline V gene. The CDR3 length is 15 residues. Trimming took off 0 bases at V and 3 bases at J, with 13 bases between the two ends. Here the CDR3 DNA reads TGCGCCAGCAGCTTGGAGGCGGGACCACTCTACGAGCAGTACTTC. It is translated as CASSLEAGPLYEQYF.

V is TRBV6-1 and J is TRBJ2-1; 8 nucleotides agree with TRBD1. V trimming: 4 bases; J trimming: 4 bases; junction bases outside the gene matches: 9. The CDR3 has 16 amino acids. CDR1 is MNHNS, CDR2 SASEGT, per germline. The CDR3 loop reads CASSVYRGVLYNEQFF. CDR3 DNA: TGTGCCAGCAGTGTCTACAGGGGGGTATTATACAATGAGCAGTTCTTC.

This clone was recorded once. The genes are TRBV3-1 (or the pseudogene TRBV3-2) and TRBJ2-6; TRBD2 aligns across 7 bases. The CDR3 has 17 amino acids. Germline assignment: CDR1 LGHDT and CDR2 YNNKEL (reference sequence). The V and J ends lost 4 bases and 2 bases, in that order; junction bases with no gene match: 8. The CDR3 region has the DNA TGTGCCAGCAGCCCGTGGGGGGAGGGAGCTGGGGCCAACGTCCTGACTTTC. Protein: CASSPWGEGAGANVLTF.

The chain carries TRBV27 and TRBJ1-2, with 7 bases matching TRBD1. The V segment lost 5 bases and the J segment 2 bases; nucleotides outside the gene matches: 8. The CDR3 consists of 15 residues. Germline loops: CDR1 MNHEY, CDR2 SMNVEV (reference sequence). CDR3 coding DNA: TGTGCCAGCAGTCACAAGCCACAGGGGAACTATGGCTACACCTTC. Amino acid sequence: CASSHKPQGNYGYTF.

V is TRBV11-2 and J is TRBJ2-7; 9 bases map to TRBD2. The CDR3 consists of 14 residues. Germline lookup yields CDR1 SGHAT and CDR2 FQNNGV. V trimming: 4 bases; J trimming: 0 bases; junction bases outside the gene matches: 1. This CDR3 is CASSSAGGSYEQYF. As DNA, the CDR3 is TGTGCCAGCAGCTCAGCGGGAGGCTCCTACGAGCAGTACTTC.

The CDR3 region has the DNA TGTGCCAGCAGTTCAAGCGGGAGTACGGCAGATACGCAGTATTTT. It translates to CASSSSGSTADTQYF. This chain links TRBV6-2 or TRBV6-3 with TRBJ2-3; 8 nucleotides match TRBD2. The length of the CDR3 is 15 residues. The J segment lost 4 bases and the V segment lost 4 bases, leaving 7 bases of the junction unmatched. CDR1 is MNHEY, CDR2 SVGEGT, per germline.

The rearrangement uses TRBV7-8 and TRBJ2-2; the match to TRBD2 covers 10 bases. In germline, CDR1 is SGHVS, CDR2 FQNEAQ. Losses at the gene ends were 6 bases for V and 3 bases for J; bases not matched to a gene: 7. CDR3 length equals 16 residues. This chain's CDR3 is CASSFSSGRYTGELFF. For the CDR3, the DNA is TGTGCCAGCAGTTTCTCTAGCGGGAGATACACCGGGGAGCTGTTTTTT.

The chain is built from TRBV7-6 and TRBJ1-1, with D perhaps TRBD1 (6 bases). The CDR3 is made up of 17 amino acids. Germline assignment: CDR1 SGHVS and CDR2 FNYEAQ. V shed 0 bases and J shed 2 bases, with 16 bases lying between them. As DNA, the CDR3 is TGTGCCAGCAGCTTAGCTCCATGGGGGGGCGAAAACACTGAAGCTTTCTTT. It encodes CASSLAPWGGENTEAFF.

V usage is TRBV12-3 or TRBV12-4 and J usage is TRBJ1-1, with D uncertain. The CDR3 length is 12 residues. Trimming took off 3 bases at V and 7 bases at J, with 9 bases between the two ends. CDR3 DNA sequence: TGTGCCAGCAGTTTCTACGTAAATGAAGCTTTCTTT. It translates to CASSFYVNEAFF.

The CDR3 DNA reads TGTGCCAGCAGCAAAGTAACGGGGCGACTAGCGGGAGATACGCAGTATTTT. Its translation: CASSKVTGRLAGDTQYF. The gene calls are TRBV21-1 and TRBJ2-3; TRBD2 was called by the table and not checked on the DNA. TRBV21-1 is assigned pseudogene status. This CDR3 spans 17 amino acids.

This chain uses TRBV28 with TRBJ1-2; D is possibly TRBD1 (5 bases). The CDR3 runs to 15 residues. In germline, CDR1 is MDHEN, CDR2 SYDVKM. Trimming stripped 2 bases from V and 0 bases from J, with 10 bases between. This chain's CDR3 is CASSLRQLANYGYTF. CDR3 sequence (DNA): TGTGCCAGCAGTTTACGACAGCTTGCTAACTATGGCTACACCTTC.

This chain connects TRBV18 to TRBJ1-2, with 9 positions matching TRBD1. Per germline, CDR1 KGHSH and CDR2 LQKENI. This CDR3 spans 15 amino acids. Losses at the gene ends were 0 bases for V and 6 bases for J; bases not matched to a gene: 5. The CDR3 DNA reads as TGTGCCAGCTCACCACCGGGACAGGGAATCGATGGCTACACCTTC. This sequence encodes CASSPPGQGIDGYTF. Using reference TRBV18 and TRBJ1-2 for the parts outside the CDR3, the full variable domain is NAGVMQNPRHLVRRRGQEARLRCSPMKGHSHVYWYRQLPEEGLKFMVYLQKENIIDESGMPKERFSAEFPKEGPSILRIQQVVRGDSAAYFCASSPPGQGIDGYTFGSGTRLTVV.

CDR3 sequence (DNA): TGTGCCAGCAGCTGGGAGGGCACAGATACGCAGTATTTT. This translates into CASSWEGTDTQYF. This chain connects TRBV5-6 to TRBJ2-3; the D gene is possibly TRBD2 (6 bases). The CDR3 runs to 13 residues. From germline, CDR1 is SGHDT and CDR2 YYEEEE. V lost 3 bases to trimming and J lost 1 base, with 6 bases between them. The full variable domain, in which reference TRBV5-6 and TRBJ2-3 provide the parts outside the CDR3, is DAGVTQSPTHLIKTRGQQVTLRCSPKSGHDTVSWYQQALGQGPQFIFQYYEEEERQRGNFPDRFSGHQFPNYSSELNVNALLLGDSALYLCASSWEGTDTQYFGPGTRLTVL.

The rearrangement uses TRBV7-9 and TRBJ2-5, with 15 bases matching TRBD2. The CDR3 contains 16 residues. Germline V gives CDR1 SEHNR, CDR2 FQNEAQ (reference sequence). Unmatched junction bases numbered 4, after V lost 3 bases and J lost 5 bases. CDR3 nucleotide sequence: TGTGCCAGCAGCTTCCCGGGACTAGCGGGAGGCGAGACCCAGTACTTC. It is translated as CASSFPGLAGGETQYF.

The V call is TRBV19, the J call TRBJ2-1; 12 nucleotides align to TRBD2. The V gene's germline CDR1 is LNHDA and CDR2 SQIVND (reference sequence). This CDR3 region has 14 residues. J was trimmed by 4 bases and V by 10 bases; bases with no gene match: 5. The CDR3 reads CATNGLAGYNEQFF. The CDR3 coding sequence is TGTGCCACCAACGGACTAGCGGGATACAATGAGCAGTTCTTC.

This rearrangement joins TRBV30 to TRBJ2-7; 7 bases are shared with TRBD2. The germline V gene has CDR1 GTSNPN and CDR2 SVGIG (reference sequence). J gave up 4 bases and V 2 bases, and 8 bases lay outside the gene matches. The CDR3 contains 14 residues. DNA of the CDR3: TGTGCCTGGAGTCTGGGGGGGTGGTCGTACGAGCAGTACTTC. As protein: CAWSLGGWSYEQYF. Variable domain in full (rest from reference TRBV30 and TRBJ2-7): SQTIHQWPATLVQPVGSPLSLECTVEGTSNPNLYWYRQAAGRGLQLLFYSVGIGQISSEVPQNLSASRPQDRQFILSSKKLLLSDSGFYLCAWSLGGWSYEQYFGPGTRLTVT.

The V call is TRBV7-2, the J call TRBJ1-2; TRBD1 is a possible D gene (5 bases). The length of the CDR3 is 16 residues. Germline V gene sequence: CDR1 SGHTA, CDR2 FQGNSA. V lost 3 bases and J 5 bases, leaving 19 bases between the germline ends. CDR3 DNA sequence: TGTGCCAGCAGCTTGGGGGGGAGCGGATTCTCTTATGGCTACACCTTC. Its protein product is CASSLGGSGFSYGYTF.

The V and J genes are TRBV7-9 and TRBJ2-1, with a possible D match to TRBD2 (5 bases). The CDR3 totals 14 residues. Germline V lookup: CDR1 SEHNR, CDR2 FQNEAQ (reference sequence). Trimming shortened V by 2 bases and J by 2 bases, and 7 bases separated the two germline ends. CDR3 loop: CASSLSGAYNEQFF. DNA for the CDR3: TGTGCCAGCAGCTTATCCGGGGCCTACAATGAGCAGTTCTTC.

With respect to this clone: Additional DNA sequences in this sample encode the identical CDR3. The rearrangement uses TRBV29-1 and TRBJ1-1, with a tentative D call TRBD1 (6 bases). Per the germline V gene, CDR1 is SQVTM and CDR2 is ANQGSEA. The length of the CDR3 is 13 residues. Trimming stripped 2 bases from V and 2 bases from J, with 9 bases between. Here the CDR3 DNA reads TGCAGCGTTGAAAGACAGGCTAACACTGAAGCTTTCTTT. This translates into CSVERQANTEAFF.

This clone was counted between two and nine times. The rearrangement joins TRBV4-1 to TRBJ1-1, with no clear D. Germline V lookup: CDR1 MGHRA, CDR2 YSYEKL. Trimming left V 1 base short and J 0 bases short, with 3 bases between. The CDR3 length is 13 residues. CDR3 sequence: CASSQAVNTEAFF. The CDR3 DNA reads TGCGCCAGCAGCCAAGCAGTGAACACTGAAGCTTTCTTT.

This chain links TRBV6-5 with TRBJ2-1; 10 nucleotides align to TRBD2. CDR3 length: 15 amino acids. The germline CDR1 and CDR2 sequences are MNHEY and SVGAGI. With 0 bases clipped from V and 8 bases from J, the junction kept 4 bases outside the gene matches. CDR3 residues: CASSYSASGSYEQFF. CDR3 sequence (DNA): TGTGCCAGCAGTTACTCGGCTAGCGGGAGCTATGAGCAGTTCTTC.

This chain connects TRBV14 to TRBJ2-7, with 8 bases lining up with TRBD2. After removal of 2 bases from V and 2 bases from J, the junction contained 5 bases not matched to a gene. The CDR3 has 15 amino acids. Germline values: CDR1 SGHDN, CDR2 FVKESK. CDR3 DNA: TGTGCCAGCAGCCAAACGACTAGCGTCACCTACGAGCAGTACTTC. Its protein product is CASSQTTSVTYEQYF.